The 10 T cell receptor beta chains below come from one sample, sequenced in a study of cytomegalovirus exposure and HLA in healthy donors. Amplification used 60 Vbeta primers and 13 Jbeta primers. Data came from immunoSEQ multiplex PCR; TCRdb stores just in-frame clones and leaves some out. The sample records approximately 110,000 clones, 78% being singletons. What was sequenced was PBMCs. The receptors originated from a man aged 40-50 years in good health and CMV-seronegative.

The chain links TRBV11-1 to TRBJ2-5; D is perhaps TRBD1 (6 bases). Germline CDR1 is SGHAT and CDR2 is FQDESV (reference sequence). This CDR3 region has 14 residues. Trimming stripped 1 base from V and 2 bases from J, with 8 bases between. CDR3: CASSLGGRQETQYF. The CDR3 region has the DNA TGTGCCAGCAGCTTAGGGGGGCGGCAAGAGACCCAGTACTTC. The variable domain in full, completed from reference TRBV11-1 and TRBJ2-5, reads EAEVAQSPRYKITEKSQAVAFWCDPISGHATLYWYRQILGQGPELLVQFQDESVVDDSQLPKDRFSAERLKGVDSTLKIQPAELGDSAMYLCASSLGGRQETQYFGPGTRLLVL.

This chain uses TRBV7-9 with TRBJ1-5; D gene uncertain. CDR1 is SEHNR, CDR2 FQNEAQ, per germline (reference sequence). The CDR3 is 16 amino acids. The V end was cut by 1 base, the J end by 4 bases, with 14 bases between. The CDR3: CASSLGAGLGNQPQHF. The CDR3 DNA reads TGTGCCAGCAGCTTAGGGGCCGGCTTGGGTAATCAGCCCCAGCATTTT. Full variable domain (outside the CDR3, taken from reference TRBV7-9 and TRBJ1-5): DTGVSQNPRHKITKRGQNVTFRCDPISEHNRLYWYRQTLGQGPEFLTYFQNEAQLEKSRLLSDRFSAERPKGSFSTLEIQRTEQGDSAMYLCASSLGAGLGNQPQHFGDGTRLSIL.

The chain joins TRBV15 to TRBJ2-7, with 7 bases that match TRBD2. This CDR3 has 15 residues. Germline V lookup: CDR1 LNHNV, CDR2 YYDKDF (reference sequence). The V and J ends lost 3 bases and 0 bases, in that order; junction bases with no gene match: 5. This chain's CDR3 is CATSSGGVPSYEQYF. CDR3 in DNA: TGTGCCACCAGCAGTGGGGGGGTTCCCTCCTACGAGCAGTACTTC.

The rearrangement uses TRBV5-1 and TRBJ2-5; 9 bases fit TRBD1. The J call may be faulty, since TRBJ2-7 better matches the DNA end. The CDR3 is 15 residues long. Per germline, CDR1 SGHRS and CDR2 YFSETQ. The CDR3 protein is CASSFEGQGRYEQYF. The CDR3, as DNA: TGCGCCAGCAGCTTTGAAGGACAGGGGCGGTACGAGCAGTACTTC.

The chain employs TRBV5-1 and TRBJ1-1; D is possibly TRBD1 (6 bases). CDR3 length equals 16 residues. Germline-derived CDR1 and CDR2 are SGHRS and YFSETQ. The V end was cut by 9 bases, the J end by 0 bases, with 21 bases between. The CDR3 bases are TGCGCCAACGTTCCTCGACAGGAGAACTTGAACACTGAAGCTTTCTTT. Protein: CANVPRQENLNTEAFF.

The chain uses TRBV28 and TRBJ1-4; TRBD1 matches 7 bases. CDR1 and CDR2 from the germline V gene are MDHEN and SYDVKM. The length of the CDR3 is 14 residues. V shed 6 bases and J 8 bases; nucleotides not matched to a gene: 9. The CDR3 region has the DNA TGTGCCAGCAGACGACAGGGCGGTCTAGAAAAACTGTTTTTT. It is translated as CASRRQGGLEKLFF. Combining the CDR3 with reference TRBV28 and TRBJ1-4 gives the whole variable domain DVKVTQSSRYLVKRTGEKVFLECVQDMDHENMFWYRQDPGLGLRLIYFSYDVKMKEKGDIPEGYSVSREKKERFSLILESASTNQTSMYLCASRRQGGLEKLFFGSGTQLSVL.

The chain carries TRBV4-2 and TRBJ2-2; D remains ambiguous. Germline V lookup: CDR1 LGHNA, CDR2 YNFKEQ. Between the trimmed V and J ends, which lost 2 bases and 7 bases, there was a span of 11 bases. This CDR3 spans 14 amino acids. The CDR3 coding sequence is TGTGCCAGCAGCCAACGTCTAGTTGTCGGGGAGCTGTTTTTT. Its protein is CASSQRLVVGELFF.

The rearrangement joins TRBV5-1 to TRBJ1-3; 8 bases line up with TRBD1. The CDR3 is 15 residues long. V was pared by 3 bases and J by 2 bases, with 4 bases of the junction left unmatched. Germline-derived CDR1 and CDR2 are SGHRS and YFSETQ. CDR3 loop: CASSSDRGPGNTIYF. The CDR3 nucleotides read TGCGCCAGCAGCTCTGACAGGGGCCCTGGAAACACCATATATTTT.

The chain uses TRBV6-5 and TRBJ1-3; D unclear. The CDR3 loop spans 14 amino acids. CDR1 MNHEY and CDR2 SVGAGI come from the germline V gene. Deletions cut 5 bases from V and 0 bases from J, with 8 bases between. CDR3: CASSDSSSGNTIYF. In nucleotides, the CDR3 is TGTGCCAGCAGTGATTCCAGCTCTGGAAACACCATATATTTT.

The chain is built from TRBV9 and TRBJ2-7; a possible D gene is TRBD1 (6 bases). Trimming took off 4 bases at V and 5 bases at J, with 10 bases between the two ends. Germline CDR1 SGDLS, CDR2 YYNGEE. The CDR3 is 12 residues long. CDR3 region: CASSPRGHEQYF. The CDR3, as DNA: TGTGCCAGCAGCCCCAGGGGCCACGAGCAGTACTTC.